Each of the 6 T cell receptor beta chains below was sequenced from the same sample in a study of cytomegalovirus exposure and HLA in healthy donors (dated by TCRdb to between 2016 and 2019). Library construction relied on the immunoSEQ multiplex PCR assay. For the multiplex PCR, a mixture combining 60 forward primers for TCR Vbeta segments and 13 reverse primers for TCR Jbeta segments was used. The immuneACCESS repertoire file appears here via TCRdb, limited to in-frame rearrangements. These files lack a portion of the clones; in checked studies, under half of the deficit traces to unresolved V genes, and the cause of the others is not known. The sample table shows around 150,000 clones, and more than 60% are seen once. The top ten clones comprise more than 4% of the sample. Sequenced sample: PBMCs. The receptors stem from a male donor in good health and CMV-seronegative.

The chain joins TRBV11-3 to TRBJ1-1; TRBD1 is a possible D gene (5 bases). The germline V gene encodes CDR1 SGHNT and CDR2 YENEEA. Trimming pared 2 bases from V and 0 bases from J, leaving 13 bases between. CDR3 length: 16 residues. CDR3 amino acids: CASSLRRAGLNTEAFF. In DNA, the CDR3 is TGTGCCAGCAGCTTACGCAGGGCAGGCTTGAACACTGAAGCTTTCTTT.

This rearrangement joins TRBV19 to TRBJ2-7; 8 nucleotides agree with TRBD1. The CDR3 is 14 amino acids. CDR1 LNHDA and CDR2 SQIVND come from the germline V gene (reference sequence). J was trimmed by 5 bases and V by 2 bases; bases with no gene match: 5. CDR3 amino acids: CASSIQGAHDEQYF. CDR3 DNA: TGTGCCAGTAGTATACAGGGGGCTCACGACGAGCAGTACTTC.

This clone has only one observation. The CDR3: CASSPIGGSGELFF. Written as DNA, the CDR3 is TGTGCCAGCTCACCAATAGGAGGGTCCGGGGAGCTGTTTTTT. The rearrangement uses TRBV18 and TRBJ2-2, with a possible D match to TRBD2 (6 bases). Looked up from germline, CDR1 is KGHSH and CDR2 is LQKENI. The CDR3 has 14 amino acids. V was pared by 2 bases and J by 6 bases, with 10 bases between.

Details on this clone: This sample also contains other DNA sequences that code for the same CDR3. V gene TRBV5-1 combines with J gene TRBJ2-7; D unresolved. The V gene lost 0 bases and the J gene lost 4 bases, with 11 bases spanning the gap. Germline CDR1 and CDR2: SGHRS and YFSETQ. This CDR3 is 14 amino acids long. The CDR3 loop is CASSLVVSPYEQYF. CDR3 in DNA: TGCGCCAGCAGCTTGGTTGTTAGCCCGTACGAGCAGTACTTC.

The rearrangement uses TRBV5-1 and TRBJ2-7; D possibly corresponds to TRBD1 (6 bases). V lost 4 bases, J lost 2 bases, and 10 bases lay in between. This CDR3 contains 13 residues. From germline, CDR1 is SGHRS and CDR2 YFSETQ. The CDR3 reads CASSPDRAYEQYF. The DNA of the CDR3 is TGCGCCAGCAGCCCGGACAGAGCCTACGAGCAGTACTTC.

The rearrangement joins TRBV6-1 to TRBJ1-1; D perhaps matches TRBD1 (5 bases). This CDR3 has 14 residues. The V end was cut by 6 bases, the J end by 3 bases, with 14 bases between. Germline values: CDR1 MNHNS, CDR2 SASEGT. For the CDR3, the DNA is TGTGCCAGCAGCCCACGCTGGGGGGACACTGAAGCTTTCTTT. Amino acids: CASSPRWGDTEAFF.